The source of this TCR beta chain is a study of blood T cell repertoires in COVID-19. Overall study: Donors in the United States, Italy and Spain gave samples during acute or convalescent COVID-19. In each case, the material was cDNA or gDNA derived from T cells, B-cell-depleted T cells, or PBMCs.

TCRdb keeps only in-frame clones here, not all; method: immunoSEQ multiplex PCR. Here the sample spans about 60,000 clones, roughly 84% being singletons. This CDR3 region has 15 residues. Trimming took 5 bases from V and 9 from J, leaving 21 bases between them. Per germline, CDR1 LGHDT and CDR2 YNNKEL (reference sequence). During active infection, Seattle patients enrolled and were then monitored through disease. This clonotype originated in a man aged 30 to 45 with COVID-19, enrolled during active disease. This chain joins TRBV3-1 (or the pseudogene TRBV3-2) and TRBJ2-3; tentative D call: TRBD2 (5 bases). The sequenced material came from peripheral blood. The CDR3 spells CASSTGMGGPNTQYF. In DNA form, the CDR3 reads TGTGCCAGCAGCACGGGAATGGGCGGCCCCAACACGCAGTATTTT.